The rows below give T cell receptor beta chains drawn from one sample of a study of early stage breast cancer tumors. The protocol was immunoSEQ multiplex PCR, while the TCRdb copy is restricted to in-frame clones and leaves out a portion. This sample has 25,000 to 35,000 clones, with 70% to 75% found just once. Sequenced sample: breast tumor tissue. The receptor source for this set is a person aged 25 to 39 with breast cancer. Each CDR3 is given with its conserved first and last residue. Fields, in order: J gene, V gene, clone size, D gene, CDR3 DNA, CDR3 protein. A D gene is named only where the DNA matches it firmly. Expanded clones are given a class, and other clones once, few, many or no size at all.

TRBJ2-5 TRBV7-8 - - TGTGCCACCCGGGACTCCCAAGAGACCCAGTACTTC CATRDSQETQYF
TRBJ2-1 TRBV27 - TRBD2 TGTGCCAGCAGTTTACCCGGGACTAGCCAGTTCTTC CASSLPGTSQFF
TRBJ2-7 TRBV5-1 once TRBD2 TGCACCAGCAGCTTATCCCGGACTAGCGGGAGAGGAGAGCAGTACTTC CTSSLSRTSGRGEQYF
TRBJ2-1 TRBV27 few TRBD2 TGTGCCAGCAGTTTATGGCGGACTAGCGGGAGTACCTACAATGAGCAGTTCTTC CASSLWRTSGSTYNEQFF
TRBJ1-5 TRBV10-2 - - TGCGCCAGCAGAAGTACAATGGGCAATCAGCCCCAGCATTTT CASRSTMGNQPQHF
TRBJ2-7 TRBV7-8 - - TGTGCCAGCAGCTTAGCAGTCACAGCCTACGAGCAGTACTTC CASSLAVTAYEQYF
TRBJ2-1 TRBV4-1 - TRBD2 TGCGCCAGCCGACTAGCGGGAGGGCCTCTATACAATGAGCAGTTCTTC CASRLAGGPLYNEQFF
TRBJ2-2 TRBV6-6 - - TGTGCCAGCAGTTATAGGGGCGGGGAGCTGTTTTTT CASSYRGGELFF
TRBJ2-2 TRBV9 - - TGTGCCAGCAGCGTAGGGGGCGGGAACACCGGGGAGCTGTTTTTT CASSVGGGNTGELFF
TRBJ2-1 TRBV5-8 - - TGTGCCAGCAGCACCGGCCAGGGATCATTAAGCTACAATGAGCAGTTCTTC CASSTGQGSLSYNEQFF
TRBJ2-3 TRBV18 - TRBD2 TGTGCCAGCTCACCAGGGCTAGCGGGAGGGCCTGGCACAGATACGCAGTATTTT CASSPGLAGGPGTDTQYF
TRBJ1-1 TRBV6-1 - TRBD1 TGTGCCAGCAGTGAATTGTACAGGGGCCACACTGAAGCTTTCTTT CASSELYRGHTEAFF
TRBJ1-6 TRBV7-2 - - TGTGCCAGCAGCTTACGGGACACAAGTTCACCCCTCCACTTT CASSLRDTSSPLHF
TRBJ2-2 TRBV6-5 medium-sized - TGTGCCACTCGGACTGCCACCGGGGAGCTGTTTTTT CATRTATGELFF
TRBJ2-1 TRBV2 - TRBD2 TGTGCCAGCAGTGAAGCAGACTGGGCTCTGACCGGGACTAGTGGGGATGAGCAGTTCTTC CASSEADWALTGTSGDEQFF
TRBJ2-1 TRBV10-2 once - TGCGCCAGCAGTGTAGAGGGGTTGGATGAGCAGTTCTTC CASSVEGLDEQFF
TRBJ1-2 TRBV27 - - TGTGCCAGCAGTCTAATGAGAGGGGTCGGAACTTATGGCTACACCTTC CASSLMRGVGTYGYTF
TRBJ2-6 TRBV11-2 once TRBD2 TGTGCCAGCAGCGCCCGACTAGCGGGAAGAGATGGGGCCAACGTCCTGACTTTC CASSARLAGRDGANVLTF
TRBJ2-1 TRBV29-1 - TRBD2 TGCAGCGTTTGCCCTAGCGGGGTCAATGAGCAGTTCTTC CSVCPSGVNEQFF
TRBJ2-5 TRBV15 - - TGTGCCACCAGCAGAGCCGAGCGGTTGTACCAAGAGACCCAGTACTTC CATSRAERLYQETQYF
TRBJ2-1 TRBV2 - TRBD2 TGTGCCAGCGTATCCGGGACTAGCTCGAGAGAGCAGTTCTTC CASVSGTSSREQFF
TRBJ2-3 TRBV7-2 once TRBD2 TGTGCCAGCCGCCGGACTAGCGGGGGATCTACAGATACGCAGTATTTT CASRRTSGGSTDTQYF
TRBJ1-2 TRBV9 - - TGTGCCAGCAGCGTATCAACAGGCGGCTACACCTTC CASSVSTGGYTF
TRBJ2-3 TRBV29-1 - - TGCAGTTCTGGAGACGGCGAGGGTAATACGCAGTATTTT CSSGDGEGNTQYF